This TCR beta chain was identified in a study of siplizumab effects on memory and regulatory T cells. Study conclusions and caveats: A significant reduction in alloreactive sequences traceable to unstimulated CD4+ memory cells was produced by siplizumab. It was not possible to assign a naive or memory phenotype to roughly 75-96% of proliferating CD4+ or CD8+ clones.

Turning to this clone: Its antigen remains unknown.

Germline CDR1 KGHSH, CDR2 LQKENI. The CDR3 loop spans 15 amino acids. Trimming removed 2 bases from V and 5 bases from J, with 13 bases in between. Per sample, 85,000 to 100,000 TCR templates underwent assay. Produced via immunoSEQ multiplex PCR; TCRdb's table is partial and in-frame only. Among about 100,000 clones, about 93% were seen once, and the ten largest hold over 0.55%. V is TRBV18 and J is TRBJ2-1, with a possible D match to TRBD2 (6 bases). The specimen was Tregs sorted from blood. The receptor comes from a human donor in good health. CDR3: CASSPGLTVDNEQFF. The CDR3 DNA reads TGTGCCAGCTCACCAGGACTAACGGTCGACAATGAGCAGTTCTTC. The full variable domain, completed using reference TRBV18 and TRBJ2-1, is NAGVMQNPRHLVRRRGQEARLRCSPMKGHSHVYWYRQLPEEGLKFMVYLQKENIIDESGMPKERFSAEFPKEGPSILRIQQVVRGDSAAYFCASSPGLTVDNEQFFGPGTRLTVL.